This T cell receptor beta chain came from a study of blood T cell repertoires in COVID-19. About the research overall: Specimens from acute and convalescent COVID-19 originated in the United States, Italy and Spain. PBMCs, B-cell-depleted T cells, or T cells were the source of the cDNA or gDNA that made up the material.

This clone was recorded only once. The CDR3 consists of 14 residues. Germline V gene sequence: CDR1 MDHEN, CDR2 SYDVKM. The V gene lost 5 bases and the J gene lost 0 bases, with 8 bases spanning the gap. How the authors handled the data: Reference gene primer amplification gave nucleated cell count estimates. Here immunoSEQ multiplex PCR was the method, and the copy in TCRdb shows in-frame clones only, minus some. V and J calls and clone size follow that table, whereas D and trimming were derived from the DNA. Among roughly 99,000 clones, around nine tenths were seen once, and the ten largest hold less than 1.5%.

The clonotype originates from a woman aged 25 to 39 with acute or convalescent COVID-19. The material sequenced was peripheral blood. This chain connects TRBV28 to TRBJ2-1; D gene unclear. The CDR3 here is CASSPPSSYNEQFF. The CDR3 DNA reads as TGTGCCAGCAGTCCACCTAGCTCCTACAATGAGCAGTTCTTC.